This is a list of T cell receptor beta chains from one sample in a study of CDR3 diversity in severe acne. MiXCR, run by TCRdb on the PCR reads, gives a single entry per CDR3 protein. The sample contains approximately 84,000 distinct CDR3 sequences, 51% of which appear only once. The sequencing sample was made of blood. These receptors all come from a male donor in good health, without acne. Both conserved end residues are part of each CDR3. The D gene is left open where the match is weak. Not every row has a clone size; where given, it reads once, few, many or a size class.

cdr3_length: 15; clone_size: many; d_call: TRBD1; j_call: TRBJ2-3; v_call: TRBV19; cdr3_aa: CASSIRDRGTDTQYF; cdr3_nt: TGTGCCAGTAGTATTCGTGACAGGGGCACAGATACGCAGTATTTT
cdr3_length: 14; clone_size: -; d_call: -; j_call: TRBJ2-7; v_call: TRBV5-4; cdr3_aa: CASSTTLKQYEQYF; cdr3_nt: TGTGCCAGCAGCACCACCTTGAAACAATACGAGCAGTACTTC
cdr3_length: 13; clone_size: once; d_call: -; j_call: TRBJ2-7; v_call: TRBV7-2; cdr3_aa: CASSFSRGGEQYF; cdr3_nt: TGTGCCAGCAGCTTTTCAAGGGGGGGCGAGCAGTACTTC
cdr3_length: 13; clone_size: once; d_call: TRBD2; j_call: TRBJ2-1; v_call: TRBV29-1; cdr3_aa: CSAPGLQDNEQFF; cdr3_nt: TGCAGCGCCCCGGGACTACAAGACAATGAGCAGTTCTTC
cdr3_length: 14; clone_size: many; d_call: TRBD1; j_call: TRBJ2-7; v_call: TRBV18; cdr3_aa: CASSPSGQPYEQYF; cdr3_nt: TGTGCCAGCTCCCCCTCGGGACAGCCCTACGAGCAGTACTTC
cdr3_length: 16; clone_size: medium-sized; d_call: -; j_call: TRBJ2-7; v_call: TRBV10-2; cdr3_aa: CASSRFGGPRDDEQYF; cdr3_nt: TGCGCCAGCAGTCGTTTCGGGGGGCCTCGTGACGACGAGCAGTACTTC
cdr3_length: 13; clone_size: -; d_call: TRBD1; j_call: TRBJ1-2; v_call: TRBV25-1; cdr3_aa: CASKPDRVSGYTF; cdr3_nt: TGTGCCAGCAAACCGGACAGGGTCTCTGGCTACACCTTC
cdr3_length: 12; clone_size: -; d_call: TRBD2; j_call: TRBJ2-3; v_call: TRBV2; cdr3_aa: CASGRAGDTQYF; cdr3_nt: TGTGCCAGCGGGAGGGCCGGAGATACGCAGTATTTT
cdr3_length: 14; clone_size: -; d_call: TRBD2; j_call: TRBJ2-7; v_call: TRBV29-1; cdr3_aa: CSSEGPSGLYEQYF; cdr3_nt: TGCAGCAGTGAAGGGCCTAGCGGGTTATACGAGCAGTACTTC
cdr3_length: 15; clone_size: -; d_call: -; j_call: TRBJ2-5; v_call: TRBV20-1; cdr3_aa: CSARDVSDSQETQYF; cdr3_nt: TGCAGTGCTAGAGATGTTTCGGACTCCCAAGAGACCCAGTACTTC
cdr3_length: 13; clone_size: many; d_call: -; j_call: TRBJ2-1; v_call: TRBV12-3/TRBV12-4; cdr3_aa: CASSEGGFDEQFF; cdr3_nt: TGTGCCAGCAGTGAAGGAGGGTTCGATGAGCAGTTCTTC
cdr3_length: 15; clone_size: few; d_call: -; j_call: TRBJ1-2; v_call: TRBV30; cdr3_aa: CAWTRIPAGGYGYTF; cdr3_nt: TGTGCCTGGACCCGGATTCCCGCCGGAGGGTATGGCTACACCTTC
cdr3_length: 17; clone_size: -; d_call: TRBD2; j_call: TRBJ2-3; v_call: TRBV15; cdr3_aa: CATSRDRLAGAVDTQYF; cdr3_nt: TGTGCCACCAGCAGAGATCGACTAGCGGGGGCTGTAGATACGCAGTATTTT
cdr3_length: 17; clone_size: -; d_call: TRBD1; j_call: TRBJ1-1; v_call: TRBV7-9; cdr3_aa: CASSLIEIFPGGTEAFF; cdr3_nt: TGTGCCAGCAGCTTAATCGAAATCTTCCCAGGGGGCACTGAAGCTTTCTTT
cdr3_length: 12; clone_size: many; d_call: -; j_call: TRBJ1-1; v_call: TRBV24-1; cdr3_aa: CATSPGTGEAFF; cdr3_nt: TGTGCCACGTCACCCGGGACGGGTGAAGCTTTCTTT
cdr3_length: 14; clone_size: -; d_call: -; j_call: TRBJ1-1; v_call: TRBV10-1; cdr3_aa: CASSEYRVGAEAFF; cdr3_nt: TGCGCCAGCAGTGAGTACAGGGTTGGCGCTGAAGCTTTCTTT
cdr3_length: 18; clone_size: once; d_call: TRBD1; j_call: TRBJ1-5; v_call: TRBV20-1; cdr3_aa: CSARGRRQGNRGNQPQHF; cdr3_nt: TGCAGTGCTAGAGGGCGGAGACAGGGGAATCGTGGCAATCAGCCCCAGCATTTT
cdr3_length: 15; clone_size: -; d_call: TRBD2; j_call: TRBJ2-5; v_call: TRBV13; cdr3_aa: CASSLGQASGLTQYF; cdr3_nt: TGTGCCAGCAGCTTAGGCCAGGCTAGCGGGTTGACCCAGTACTTC
cdr3_length: 14; clone_size: few; d_call: -; j_call: TRBJ1-6; v_call: TRBV10-2; cdr3_aa: CASSESAGNSPLHF; cdr3_nt: TGCGCCAGCAGTGAGTCGGCAGGGAATTCACCCCTCCACTTT
cdr3_length: 11; clone_size: -; d_call: -; j_call: TRBJ1-2; v_call: TRBV7-9; cdr3_aa: CASSHTGGYTF; cdr3_nt: TGTGCCAGCAGCCATACAGGGGGCTACACCTTC
cdr3_length: 14; clone_size: -; d_call: -; j_call: TRBJ2-7; v_call: TRBV7-9; cdr3_aa: CASSPYRDHYEQYF; cdr3_nt: TGTGCCAGCAGCCCATATCGGGACCACTACGAGCAGTACTTC
cdr3_length: 14; clone_size: -; d_call: -; j_call: TRBJ1-1; v_call: TRBV7-2; cdr3_aa: CASSLSGDKTEAFF; cdr3_nt: TGTGCCAGCAGCTTATCGGGGGATAAAACTGAAGCTTTCTTT
cdr3_length: 16; clone_size: many; d_call: TRBD1; j_call: TRBJ1-3; v_call: TRBV10-3; cdr3_aa: CAISESRDSSGNTIYF; cdr3_nt: TGTGCCATCAGTGAGTCGAGGGACAGCTCTGGAAACACCATATATTTT
cdr3_length: 14; clone_size: -; d_call: TRBD1; j_call: TRBJ2-7; v_call: TRBV25-1; cdr3_aa: CASSSPGQGGRRYF; cdr3_nt: TGTGCCAGCAGCTCTCCGGGACAGGGCGGAAGGCGGTACTTC
cdr3_length: 15; clone_size: -; d_call: -; j_call: TRBJ1-4; v_call: TRBV7-9; cdr3_aa: CASSLGLGTNEKLFF; cdr3_nt: TGTGCCAGCAGCTTAGGCCTGGGAACTAATGAAAAACTGTTTTTT
cdr3_length: 14; clone_size: many; d_call: -; j_call: TRBJ2-7; v_call: TRBV3-1; cdr3_aa: CASSQDSTVYEQYF; cdr3_nt: TGTGCCAGCAGCCAAGATAGCACAGTCTACGAGCAGTACTTC
cdr3_length: 13; clone_size: -; d_call: -; j_call: TRBJ1-1; v_call: TRBV10-3; cdr3_aa: CAISGGVGTEAFF; cdr3_nt: TGTGCCATCAGTGGAGGGGTGGGCACTGAAGCTTTCTTT
cdr3_length: 18; clone_size: -; d_call: -; j_call: TRBJ1-5; v_call: TRBV7-9; cdr3_aa: CASSPPRGGLESNQPQHF; cdr3_nt: TGTGCCAGCAGCCCCCCGAGGGGTGGGCTGGAGAGCAATCAGCCCCAGCATTTT
cdr3_length: 12; clone_size: -; d_call: -; j_call: TRBJ1-1; v_call: TRBV5-1; cdr3_aa: CASTSYGTGAFF; cdr3_nt: TGTGCCAGCACCTCGTACGGGACCGGGGCTTTCTTT
cdr3_length: 16; clone_size: -; d_call: TRBD2; j_call: TRBJ2-2; v_call: TRBV2; cdr3_aa: CASSIGTSGGPGELFF; cdr3_nt: TGTGCCAGCAGCATAGGGACTAGCGGGGGCCCCGGGGAGCTGTTTTTT
cdr3_length: 16; clone_size: -; d_call: TRBD2; j_call: TRBJ2-3; v_call: TRBV6-1; cdr3_aa: CASSAPTSESTDTQYF; cdr3_nt: TGTGCCAGCAGTGCGCCGACTAGCGAGAGCACAGATACGCAGTATTTT
cdr3_length: 10; clone_size: -; d_call: -; j_call: TRBJ1-1; v_call: TRBV28; cdr3_aa: CATRKGEAFF; cdr3_nt: TGTGCCACCCGCAAGGGTGAAGCTTTCTTT
cdr3_length: 13; clone_size: many; d_call: -; j_call: TRBJ1-1; v_call: TRBV29-1; cdr3_aa: CSVEGTENTEAFF; cdr3_nt: TGCAGCGTTGAAGGGACAGAGAACACTGAAGCTTTCTTT
cdr3_length: 14; clone_size: -; d_call: -; j_call: TRBJ1-4; v_call: TRBV2; cdr3_aa: CASSEVGLGEKLFF; cdr3_nt: TGTGCCAGCAGTGAAGTCGGGTTGGGAGAAAAACTGTTTTTT
cdr3_length: 13; clone_size: many; d_call: -; j_call: TRBJ1-1; v_call: TRBV2; cdr3_aa: CASRQDAGTEAFF; cdr3_nt: TGTGCCAGCAGACAAGACGCAGGGACTGAAGCTTTCTTT
cdr3_length: 15; clone_size: few; d_call: -; j_call: TRBJ1-6; v_call: TRBV7-2; cdr3_aa: CASSLGPMGNSPLHF; cdr3_nt: TGTGCCAGCAGCTTGGGACCGATGGGGAATTCACCCCTCCACTTT
cdr3_length: 13; clone_size: -; d_call: -; j_call: TRBJ2-7; v_call: TRBV20-1; cdr3_aa: CSAAGPYQHEQYF; cdr3_nt: TGCAGTGCTGCGGGACCCTACCAGCACGAGCAGTACTTC
cdr3_length: 14; clone_size: -; d_call: -; j_call: TRBJ1-2; v_call: TRBV12-3/TRBV12-4; cdr3_aa: CASSLGGGAYGYTF; cdr3_nt: TGTGCCAGCAGTTTGGGGGGGGGGGCCTATGGCTACACCTTC
cdr3_length: 15; clone_size: few; d_call: TRBD1; j_call: TRBJ2-1; v_call: TRBV28; cdr3_aa: CASSSDRGQLNEQFF; cdr3_nt: TGTGCCAGCAGTTCTGACAGGGGGCAGTTGAATGAGCAGTTCTTC
cdr3_length: 17; clone_size: many; d_call: -; j_call: TRBJ2-5; v_call: TRBV5-8; cdr3_aa: CASSPREGAGYQETQYF; cdr3_nt: TGTGCCAGCAGCCCAAGAGAGGGGGCGGGGTACCAAGAGACCCAGTACTTC
cdr3_length: 13; clone_size: -; d_call: -; j_call: TRBJ1-1; v_call: TRBV29-1; cdr3_aa: CSVWTDRNTEAFF; cdr3_nt: TGCAGCGTTTGGACCGATAGGAACACTGAAGCTTTCTTT
cdr3_length: 14; clone_size: -; d_call: TRBD2; j_call: TRBJ2-7; v_call: TRBV5-8; cdr3_aa: CASSLVGGYYEQYF; cdr3_nt: TGTGCCAGCAGCTTGGTCGGGGGGTACTACGAGCAGTACTTC
cdr3_length: 15; clone_size: -; d_call: TRBD1; j_call: TRBJ2-5; v_call: TRBV6-5; cdr3_aa: CASSPPSGQGKTQYF; cdr3_nt: TGTGCCAGCAGTCCCCCCTCGGGACAGGGAAAGACCCAGTACTTC
cdr3_length: 14; clone_size: -; d_call: -; j_call: TRBJ2-7; v_call: TRBV7-8; cdr3_aa: CASSLARRSNEQYF; cdr3_nt: TGTGCCAGCAGCTTAGCGCGGAGGTCCAACGAGCAGTACTTC
cdr3_length: 15; clone_size: -; d_call: -; j_call: TRBJ1-6; v_call: TRBV5-1; cdr3_aa: CASSLGSGGRSPLHF; cdr3_nt: TGCGCCAGCAGCTTGGGAAGCGGGGGCCGTTCACCCCTCCACTTT